What follows are 29 T cell receptor beta chains derived from one specimen sequenced in a study of Ad26.COV2.S vaccination and SARS-CoV-2 variants. Indicated treatment: about 20 received Ad26.COV2.S at low or high dose, single or two shots; roughly five received placebo; per-sample allocation not given. Material that was analyzed had been drawn on day 63 after the first vaccine or placebo injection. The assay was immunoSEQ multiplex PCR, and TCRdb's table has in-frame clones only and misses some. The repertoire holds 440,000 or so clones, about 92% seen once, with around 4.5% in the top ten. The specimen comprised peripheral blood, sampled in a trial of Ad26.COV2.S vaccine versus placebo. The receptor set was obtained from a person between 18 and 65 years old who received the Ad26.COV2.S COVID-19 vaccine or a placebo.

This chain connects TRBV24-1 to TRBJ2-7; D remains unclear. V dropped 4 bases and J dropped 4 bases, with 10 bases sitting between them. Germline assignment: CDR1 KGHDR and CDR2 SFDVKD. The CDR3 has 13 amino acids. CDR3: CATSDPYGYEQYF. The CDR3 bases are TGTGCCACCAGTGACCCCTATGGGTACGAGCAGTACTTC.

J is TRBJ2-3 and V is TRBV24-1; D is ambiguous. Trimming left V 5 bases short and J 2 bases short, with 10 bases between. This CDR3 has 14 residues. CDR1 is KGHDR and CDR2 is SFDVKD in the germline V gene. The CDR3 DNA reads as TGTGCCACCAGTGGGTCATTTATCACAGATACGCAGTATTTT. Its protein is CATSGSFITDTQYF.

The chain carries TRBV18 and TRBJ2-2; TRBD2 aligns across 11 bases. This CDR3 is built from 15 residues. CDR1 and CDR2 from the germline V gene are KGHSH and LQKENI. The V gene end was trimmed by 3 bases and the J gene end by 3 bases; junction bases not matched to a gene: 0. The CDR3 here is CASSPGLADTGELFF. The CDR3 bases are TGTGCCAGCTCACCGGGACTAGCGGACACCGGGGAGCTGTTTTTT.

This rearrangement joins TRBV19 to TRBJ2-3; no reliable D call. The CDR3 is 15 residues long. Trimming shortened V by 3 bases and J by 5 bases, and 15 bases separated the two germline ends. Germline assignment: CDR1 LNHDA and CDR2 SQIVND (reference sequence). The DNA for the CDR3 is TGTGCCAGTAGTATTTTGGCGTTGGGTGTAGATACGCAGTATTTT. It encodes CASSILALGVDTQYF. Using reference TRBV19 and TRBJ2-3 for the parts outside the CDR3, the full variable domain is DGGITQSPKYLFRKEGQNVTLSCEQNLNHDAMYWYRQDPGQGLRLIYYSQIVNDFQKGDIAEGYSVSREKKESFPLTVTSAQKNPTAFYLCASSILALGVDTQYFGPGTRLTVL.

The V and J genes are TRBV19 and TRBJ1-4; D remains ambiguous. Germline V gene data show CDR1 as LNHDA and CDR2 as SQIVND (reference sequence). Trimming pared 8 bases from V and 8 bases from J, leaving 21 bases between. This CDR3 is 15 amino acids long. As DNA, the CDR3 is TGTGCCAGTGACGGGTCTCGTACCCGGGGAGAAAAACTGTTTTTT. Protein: CASDGSRTRGEKLFF.

This clone was picked up one time. The J gene is TRBJ2-2, the V gene TRBV9; 7 bases agree with TRBD2. Germline CDR1 and CDR2: SGDLS and YYNGEE. The J segment lost 4 bases and the V segment lost 6 bases, leaving 6 bases of the junction unmatched. The CDR3 loop spans 14 amino acids. The DNA for the CDR3 is TGTGCCAGCAAAGCGGGATGGCGCACCGGGGAGCTGTTTTTT. Its translation: CASKAGWRTGELFF.

The rearrangement joins TRBV27 to TRBJ2-3, with 10 positions matching TRBD2. V lost 3 bases and J lost 3; bases outside the gene matches: 6. Germline CDR1 is MNHEY and CDR2 is SMNVEV (reference sequence). CDR3 size: 16 residues. Here the CDR3 DNA reads TGTGCCAGCAGTTTGGTAAGGACTAGCGGTACAGATACGCAGTATTTT. This translates into CASSLVRTSGTDTQYF.

This sequence joins TRBV6-5 and TRBJ2-7; 8 bases are shared with TRBD2. This CDR3 comprises 15 residues. Germline V gives CDR1 MNHEY, CDR2 SVGAGI. J gave up 6 bases and V 10 bases, and 17 bases lay outside the gene matches. CDR3: CATNRGGAFVGEQYF. The CDR3 bases are TGTGCCACCAACCGGGGGGGGGCATTCGTTGGCGAGCAGTACTTC.

V and J are TRBV7-2 and TRBJ2-7, with 12 bases fitting TRBD2. This CDR3 is built from 15 residues. Germline CDR1 and CDR2: SGHTA and FQGNSA. The V gene end was trimmed by 5 bases and the J gene end by 2 bases; junction bases not matched to a gene: 4. Here the CDR3 reads CASSILAGGPYEQYF. The CDR3, as DNA: TGTGCCAGCAGCATCCTAGCGGGAGGGCCCTACGAGCAGTACTTC.

This clone appeared once. DNA of the CDR3: TGTGCCAGTACCCCGAGCCGGTACGGGGAGACCCAGTACTTC. It is translated as CASTPSRYGETQYF. V and J are TRBV19 and TRBJ2-5; no reliable D call. Looked up from germline, CDR1 is LNHDA and CDR2 is SQIVND (reference sequence). V lost 7 bases to trimming and J lost 5 bases, with 17 bases between them. The CDR3 sequence is 14 residues long.

The V and J genes are TRBV7-3 and TRBJ2-5, with 8 bases fitting TRBD1. The CDR3 has 13 amino acids. Trimming removed 7 bases from V and 4 bases from J; junction bases left unmatched: 5. Germline values: CDR1 SGHTA, CDR2 FQGTGA. CDR3 sequence (DNA): TGTGCCAGCACTCAGGGGGCCGGAGAGACCCAGTACTTC. This translates into CASTQGAGETQYF.

Worth noting for this clone: A read error may explain this, as a much larger clone is one base away. Other DNA sequences of this sample code for an identical CDR3. The V call is TRBV11-2, the J call TRBJ1-1, with TRBD1 as a possible D gene (5 bases). V lost 3 bases and J 1 base, leaving 6 bases between the germline ends. This CDR3 spans 13 amino acids. Per germline, CDR1 SGHAT and CDR2 FQNNGV. The CDR3 sequence: CASSLGRNTEAFF. Here the CDR3 DNA reads TGTGCCAGCAGCTTGGGACGGAACACTGAAGCTTTCTTT.

The count of this clone is one. The chain combines TRBV7-2 with TRBJ2-2, with D possibly being TRBD2 (6 bases). The CDR3 contains 14 residues. Germline V gene lookup returns CDR1 SGHTA and CDR2 FQGNSA. The V end was cut by 3 bases, the J end by 6 bases, with 11 bases between. This CDR3 is CASSFGGKAGELFF. The DNA for the CDR3 is TGTGCCAGCAGCTTCGGAGGGAAGGCCGGGGAGCTGTTTTTT.

This chain uses TRBV6-5 with TRBJ2-2; 7 bases are a match to TRBD2. CDR1 and CDR2 (germline): MNHEY, SVGAGI. Germline trimming cut 6 bases from V and 0 bases from J; bases unmatched to any gene: 4. CDR3 size: 15 residues. CDR3 in amino acids: CASSRLAPNTGELFF. The CDR3 DNA reads as TGTGCCAGCAGCCGACTAGCCCCGAACACCGGGGAGCTGTTTTTT.

The chain carries TRBV6-6 and TRBJ1-5; the D is unclear. This CDR3 has 18 residues. The V gene's germline CDR1 is MNHNY and CDR2 SVGAGI (reference sequence). Trimming took off 5 bases at V and 3 bases at J, with 23 bases between the two ends. The CDR3 sequence: CASSLRSTLSLNNQPQHF. CDR3 coding DNA: TGTGCCAGCAGTCTAAGGTCCACACTCAGCTTAAACAATCAGCCCCAGCATTTT.

In its sample, this clone was seen once. The chain couples TRBV19 to TRBJ2-2; D possibly corresponds to TRBD1 (5 bases). The germline V and J ends were trimmed by 4 bases and 0 bases, with 9 bases remaining between them. The CDR3 totals 15 residues. The germline CDR1 and CDR2 sequences are LNHDA and SQIVND (reference sequence). The CDR3 nucleotides read TGTGCCAGTAGTAGGAAGGGGACGAACACCGGGGAGCTGTTTTTT. Amino acids: CASSRKGTNTGELFF.

The chain uses TRBV20-1 and TRBJ2-7; a possible D gene is TRBD2 (5 bases). CDR1 and CDR2 (germline): DFQATT, SNEGSKA (reference sequence). V was shortened by 3 bases and J by 6 bases, with 21 bases between the two germline ends. The CDR3 is 15 amino acids. For the CDR3, the DNA is TGCAGTGCTAGTGGATTCGGAGGCTCAGACTTCGAGCAGTACTTC. Its translation is CSASGFGGSDFEQYF.

The chain has TRBV19 and TRBJ1-2; 7 nucleotides agree with TRBD1. V dropped 7 bases and J dropped 2; count of bases not matched to a gene: 13. Looked up from germline, CDR1 is LNHDA and CDR2 is SQIVND (reference sequence). The CDR3 loop spans 16 amino acids. The CDR3 coding sequence is TGTGCCAGTACCCCGGGAGCAACGACAGGGAACTATGGCTACACCTTC. This gives the protein CASTPGATTGNYGYTF.

For this clone: With a much larger clone just one base away, this may be a read error. The sample contains more than one DNA sequence encoding this CDR3. The rearrangement joins TRBV3-1 (or the pseudogene TRBV3-2) to TRBJ2-7; no clear D. V was shortened by 4 bases and J by 0 bases, with 1 base between the two germline ends. From germline, CDR1 is LGHDT and CDR2 YNNKEL (reference sequence). CDR3 size: 11 residues. CDR3 in DNA: TGTGCCAGCAGCCTCTCCTACGAGCAGTACTTC. Amino acid sequence: CASSLSYEQYF.

The chain combines TRBV7-3 with TRBJ2-1; 7 nucleotides match TRBD1. Per the germline V gene, CDR1 is SGHTA and CDR2 is FQGTGA. The junction had 3 bases not matched to a gene; V was cut back by 4 bases and J by 6 bases. The CDR3 covers 13 residues. The CDR3 loop reads CASSSQGFNEQFF. For the CDR3, the DNA is TGTGCCAGCAGCTCACAGGGGTTCAATGAGCAGTTCTTC. Full variable domain (remainder filled in from reference TRBV7-3 and TRBJ2-1): GAGVSQTPSNKVTEKGKYVELRCDPISGHTALYWYRQSLGQGPEFLIYFQGTGAADDSGLPNDRFFAVRPEGSVSTLKIQRTERGDSAVYLCASSSQGFNEQFFGPGTRLTVL.

This clone has only one observation. The identical CDR3 is also encoded by other nucleotide sequences in the sample. V and J are TRBV5-4 and TRBJ2-7, with 11 bases that match TRBD2. Germline CDR1 reads SGHNT; CDR2 reads YYREEE (reference sequence). The CDR3 consists of 15 residues. Germline trimming cut 3 bases from V and 2 bases from J; bases unmatched to any gene: 4. CDR3 coding DNA: TGTGCCAGCAGCTCCGGGACTAGCGGACCCTACGAGCAGTACTTC. Amino acids: CASSSGTSGPYEQYF.

The chain couples TRBV7-6 to TRBJ2-7, with 8 bases lining up with TRBD2. V trimming: 2 bases; J trimming: 3 bases; junction bases outside the gene matches: 6. The CDR3 contains 15 residues. The germline V gene encodes CDR1 SGHVS and CDR2 FNYEAQ. CDR3 residues: CASSLSAGGSYEQYF. The CDR3 DNA follows: TGTGCCAGCAGCTTATCGGCGGGGGGAAGCTACGAGCAGTACTTC. Full variable domain (outside the CDR3, taken from reference TRBV7-6 and TRBJ2-7): GAGVSQSPRYKVTKRGQDVALRCDPISGHVSLYWYRQALGQGPEFLTYFNYEAQQDKSGLPNDRFSAERPEGSISTLTIQRTEQRDSAMYRCASSLSAGGSYEQYFGPGTRLTVT.

CDR3 amino acids: CASSIGTGSGSPLHF. The CDR3 DNA follows: TGTGCCAGTAGTATAGGCACAGGGTCCGGATCACCCCTCCACTTT. The chain combines TRBV19 with TRBJ1-6; the D gene is possibly TRBD1 (6 bases). V was trimmed by 1 base and J by 10 bases, leaving 14 bases between them. The CDR3 sequence is 15 residues long. Germline V gene data show CDR1 as LNHDA and CDR2 as SQIVND (reference sequence).

V gene TRBV11-3 combines with J gene TRBJ2-1, with D perhaps matching TRBD2 (5 bases). Trimming pared 1 base from V and 4 bases from J, leaving 11 bases between. Germline values: CDR1 SGHNT, CDR2 YENEEA. The CDR3 spans 15 residues. DNA for the CDR3: TGTGCCAGCAGCTTAGGTGGGGAGACGTACAATGAGCAGTTCTTC. Translating it yields CASSLGGETYNEQFF.

J is TRBJ2-4 and V is TRBV4-1, with D perhaps given as TRBD1 or TRBD2 (5 bases each). The CDR3 is 14 residues long. Trimming shortened V by 7 bases and J by 0 bases, and 10 bases separated the two germline ends. Germline CDR1 and CDR2: MGHRA and YSYEKL. The CDR3 DNA reads TGCGCCAGCAAAGGGGACCTAGCCAAAAACATTCAGTACTTC. Translated, it gives CASKGDLAKNIQYF.

This chain connects TRBV7-9 to TRBJ1-3; 7 nucleotides agree with TRBD1. CDR3 length: 18 residues. Germline V gene sequence: CDR1 SEHNR, CDR2 FQNEAQ (reference sequence). With 5 bases clipped from V and 2 bases from J, the junction kept 15 bases outside the gene matches. CDR3 DNA: TGTGCCAGCAGCCCGCCCCGGGACAGCCCCAATCCTGGAAACACCATATATTTT. It codes for CASSPPRDSPNPGNTIYF.

The chain has TRBV5-5 and TRBJ2-1; no definite D call. V was trimmed by 0 bases and J by 6 bases, leaving 16 bases between them. CDR1 SGHKS and CDR2 YYEKEE come from the germline V gene (reference sequence). This CDR3 comprises 16 residues. CDR3 residues: CASSLAPGLGFNEQFF. The CDR3 DNA is TGTGCCAGCAGCTTGGCCCCGGGCCTAGGCTTCAATGAGCAGTTCTTC.

The chain recombines TRBV5-4 with TRBJ1-5; maybe TRBD1 (5 bases). The germline CDR1 and CDR2 sequences are SGHNT and YYREEE (reference sequence). This CDR3 is 14 amino acids long. The V and J ends lost 4 bases and 7 bases respectively, with 15 bases between them. The CDR3 sequence: CASSNDPRGQPQHF. In DNA form, the CDR3 reads TGTGCCAGCAGCAATGACCCAAGGGGACAGCCCCAGCATTTT.

In DNA, the CDR3 is TGCGCCAGCAGCCCTCAGGGAGACATGAACACTGAAGCTTTCTTT. Protein: CASSPQGDMNTEAFF. J is TRBJ1-1 and V is TRBV5-1, with TRBD1 as a possible D gene (5 bases). Trimming shortened V by 4 bases and J by 0 bases, and 13 bases separated the two germline ends. The CDR3 runs 15 residues. The germline CDR1 and CDR2 sequences are SGHRS and YFSETQ.